The 4 T cell receptor beta chains below were found in one sample sequenced in a study of blood T cell repertoires in COVID-19. Only in-frame clones appear in the TCRdb table, and some are missing; sequencing was by immunoSEQ multiplex PCR. The sample has about 190,000 clones, around 90% seen once. Material: peripheral blood. The origin of the receptors is a human donor in a cohort sampled during active COVID-19.

The chain is built from TRBV28 and TRBJ2-7; unclear D gene. The CDR3 runs to 12 residues. Germline CDR1 and CDR2: MDHEN and SYDVKM. Trimming pared 3 bases from V and 7 bases from J, leaving 10 bases between. Here the CDR3 reads CASSLAEWEQYF. As DNA, the CDR3 is TGTGCCAGCAGTTTGGCGGAGTGGGAGCAGTACTTC.

The chain links TRBV5-8 to TRBJ1-1, with 7 bases identical to TRBD1. Losses at the gene ends were 6 bases for V and 5 bases for J; bases not matched to a gene: 13. CDR1 SGHTS and CDR2 YDEGEE come from the germline V gene. This CDR3 comprises 15 residues. CDR3 sequence reads: CASIPPGGQGTEAFF. CDR3 nucleotides: TGTGCCAGCATCCCCCCAGGGGGGCAAGGGACTGAAGCTTTCTTT.

The chain joins TRBV7-8 to TRBJ1-2, with a weak D call TRBD1 (5 bases). The V end was cut by 5 bases, the J end by 8 bases, with 12 bases between. Germline CDR1 and CDR2: SGHVS and FQNEAQ. The CDR3 totals 12 residues. The CDR3: CASSVGGGGYTF. The DNA of the CDR3 is TGTGCCAGCAGCGTCGGGGGGGGAGGCTACACCTTC.

This CDR3 is CASTRTEGLTQHF. The CDR3 DNA reads as TGTGCCAGCACCCGGACGGAGGGGCTCACCCAGCATTTT. The rearrangement joins TRBV2 to TRBJ1-5; D perhaps matches TRBD1 (5 bases). V lost 7 bases and J 11 bases, leaving 18 bases between the germline ends. The germline V gene encodes CDR1 SNHLY and CDR2 FYNNEI. The CDR3 sequence is 13 residues long.